One and the same sample provided the 27 T cell receptor beta chains below, sequenced in a study of cytomegalovirus exposure and HLA in healthy donors. The primer mix had 60 Vbeta and 13 Jbeta primers. The data were produced by immunoSEQ multiplex PCR, yet TCRdb's version contains in-frame clones alone and is incomplete. The data hold 100,000 or so clones, with more than 65% observed a single time. The sequenced material came from PBMCs. The receptors shown here come from a woman aged 50 to 60 in good health and CMV-seropositive.

The table lists this clone with a few counts. The junction shows a germline mismatch at one end, possibly a read error. The chain carries TRBV7-7 and TRBJ2-7, with unresolved D. The CDR3 loop spans 13 amino acids. Germline values: CDR1 SSHAT, CDR2 FNYEAQ (reference sequence). CDR3 loop: CASSPYKTGEQYF. The CDR3 region has the DNA TGTGCTAGCAGCCCCTATAAAACTGGCGAGCAGTACTTC.

J is TRBJ1-4 and V is TRBV5-1; a possible D gene is TRBD1 (6 bases). This CDR3 contains 13 residues. The V gene lost 0 bases and the J gene lost 8 bases, with 8 bases spanning the gap. The germline V gene encodes CDR1 SGHRS and CDR2 YFSETQ. The chain's CDR3 is CASSLVGGEKLFF. The CDR3 DNA sequence: TGCGCCAGCAGCTTGGTAGGGGGAGAAAAACTGTTTTTT.

The chain has TRBV12-5 and TRBJ2-7; no clear D gene. The CDR3 length is 14 residues. Trimming stripped 4 bases from V and 2 bases from J, with 12 bases between. Per the germline V gene, CDR1 is LGHNT and CDR2 is FRNRAP. CDR3 amino acids: CASGSPAAPYEQYF. For the CDR3, the DNA is TGTGCTAGTGGTTCCCCGGCAGCGCCCTACGAGCAGTACTTC.

The V and J genes are TRBV2 and TRBJ2-5, with TRBD2 matching 7 bases. This CDR3 is 15 amino acids long. CDR1 SNHLY and CDR2 FYNNEI come from the germline V gene. The V segment lost 6 bases and the J segment 3 bases; nucleotides outside the gene matches: 10. The CDR3 nucleotides are TGTGCCAGCAGAGTTCCTAGCGGCATCAAAGAGACCCAGTACTTC. Its protein product is CASRVPSGIKETQYF. The entire variable domain, with the rest obtained from reference TRBV2 and TRBJ2-5, is as follows: EPEVTQTPSHQVTQMGQEVILRCVPISNHLYFYWYRQILGQKVEFLVSFYNNEISEKSEIFDDQFSVERPDGSNFTLKIRSTKLEDSAMYFCASRVPSGIKETQYFGPGTRLLVL.

The chain recombines TRBV9 with TRBJ1-1; the D is unclear. The length of the CDR3 is 12 residues. Germline values: CDR1 SGDLS, CDR2 YYNGEE. V was cut by 3 bases and J by 1 base, with 4 bases left in between. CDR3 nucleotide sequence: TGTGCCAGCAGCGCAGAGAACACTGAAGCTTTCTTT. It specifies CASSAENTEAFF.

The gene calls are TRBV27 and TRBJ2-2; weak D call: TRBD1 (5 bases). The CDR3 consists of 16 residues. V was clipped by 2 bases and J by 5 bases, with 15 bases between them. CDR1 is MNHEY, CDR2 SMNVEV, per germline (reference sequence). CDR3 coding DNA: TGTGCCAGCAGTTTAGGGTCTCCCAGGGTAACCGGGGAGCTGTTTTTT. Its translation is CASSLGSPRVTGELFF.

This chain links TRBV15 with TRBJ2-1; 10 bases agree with TRBD2. The CDR3 is made up of 15 amino acids. Germline V gene data show CDR1 as LNHNV and CDR2 as YYDKDF (reference sequence). J lost 6 bases, V lost 4 bases, and 6 bases had no gene match. The CDR3 DNA sequence: TGTGCCACCAGCATTCCGGGACTAGCGATCAATGAGCAGTTCTTC. Its translation: CATSIPGLAINEQFF.

The genes are TRBV5-6 and TRBJ1-5, with unresolved D. The CDR3 runs to 16 residues. CDR1 is SGHDT, CDR2 YYEEEE, per germline. V lost 0 bases, J lost 6 bases, and 16 bases lay in between. CDR3 sequence (DNA): TGTGCCAGCAGCTTGGGGGGAGAGTATCCCTCTCAGCCCCAGCATTTT. This encodes CASSLGGEYPSQPQHF.

The chain couples TRBV5-4 to TRBJ2-2; D is perhaps TRBD2 (5 bases). Germline V gene lookup returns CDR1 SGHNT and CDR2 YYREEE (reference sequence). V lost 2 bases to trimming and J lost 1 base, with 9 bases between them. CDR3 size: 15 residues. CDR3 sequence reads: CASSFWELNTGELFF. CDR3 nucleotide sequence: TGTGCCAGCAGCTTTTGGGAGCTGAACACCGGGGAGCTGTTTTTT. Complete variable domain (other parts from reference TRBV5-4 and TRBJ2-2): ETGVTQSPTHLIKTRGQQVTLRCSSQSGHNTVSWYQQALGQGPQFIFQYYREEENGRGNFPPRFSGLQFPNYSSELNVNALELDDSALYLCASSFWELNTGELFFGEGSRLTVL.

The chain employs TRBV4-2 and TRBJ2-5; D is unresolved. The J call may be wrong; the DNA end is better matched by TRBJ2-7. Germline lookup yields CDR1 LGHNA and CDR2 YNFKEQ. The CDR3 has 13 amino acids. DNA of the CDR3: TGTGCCAGCAGCCAAGACTCTGACTACGAGCAGTACTTC. It codes for CASSQDSDYEQYF.

The sample holds a few counts of this clone. The rearrangement uses TRBV5-1 and TRBJ2-2; 10 positions match TRBD1. The CDR3 sequence is 15 residues long. Germline loops: CDR1 SGHRS, CDR2 YFSETQ. The ends lost 2 bases at V and 5 bases at J; junction bases unmatched: 3. CDR3 in DNA: TGCGCCAGCAGCTTTGGACAGGGGGAGACCGGGGAGCTGTTTTTT. Encoded protein: CASSFGQGETGELFF.

This clone was observed once. The rearrangement uses TRBV7-3 and TRBJ2-1; 9 positions agree with TRBD1. CDR3 length: 16 amino acids. From germline, CDR1 is SGHTA and CDR2 FQGTGA. The V and J ends lost 4 bases and 8 bases, in that order; junction bases with no gene match: 12. The CDR3 sequence: CASSSVFRTGVDEQFF. The CDR3 coding sequence is TGTGCCAGCAGCTCAGTTTTTCGGACAGGGGTGGATGAGCAGTTCTTC.

This clone was found once. The gene calls are TRBV6-1 and TRBJ1-1, with D maybe TRBD1 (6 bases). Looked up from germline, CDR1 is MNHNS and CDR2 is SASEGT. Trimming shortened V by 6 bases and J by 3 bases, and 11 bases separated the two germline ends. CDR3 size: 13 residues. The CDR3 protein is CASRLNRDTEAFF. Here the CDR3 DNA reads TGTGCCAGCAGGCTAAACAGGGACACTGAAGCTTTCTTT.

This clone was recorded once. The J gene is TRBJ1-1, the V gene TRBV19, with D hard to call. The CDR3 length is 13 residues. CDR1 is LNHDA, CDR2 SQIVND, per germline (reference sequence). The V and J ends lost 8 bases and 1 base respectively, with 11 bases between them. The CDR3 DNA is TGTGCCAGTTTACCGGAGACGAACACTGAAGCTTTCTTT. It translates to CASLPETNTEAFF.

The V and J genes are TRBV10-3 and TRBJ2-1, with unresolved D. Germline V gene lookup returns CDR1 ENHRY and CDR2 SYGVKD. V gave up 7 bases and J gave up 0 bases, with 13 bases separating them. There are 15 residues in the CDR3. CDR3 region: CAITSDFPSYNEQFF. CDR3 nucleotides: TGTGCCATCACCTCCGACTTTCCCTCCTACAATGAGCAGTTCTTC.

This CDR3 reads CASSYLNRQGANGYTF. The CDR3 nucleotides read TGTGCCAGCAGTTACTTGAACCGACAGGGGGCGAATGGCTACACCTTC. The V call is TRBV6-6, the J call TRBJ1-2, with 10 bases aligning to TRBD1. The germline CDR1 and CDR2 sequences are MNHNY and SVGAGI (reference sequence). The V gene end was trimmed by 1 base and the J gene end by 6 bases; junction bases not matched to a gene: 8. The CDR3 totals 16 residues.

For the CDR3, the DNA is TGCGCCAGCGGAAGCGGGATGGGGACCGGGGAGCTGTTTTTT. Protein: CASGSGMGTGELFF. The rearrangement links TRBV5-1 to TRBJ2-2; TRBD2 agrees at 7 bases. Germline values: CDR1 SGHRS, CDR2 YFSETQ. This CDR3 is 14 amino acids long. The trim removed 7 bases at V and 5 bases at J, leaving 8 bases unmatched.

V and J are TRBV2 and TRBJ1-5; D not resolved. Germline V gives CDR1 SNHLY, CDR2 FYNNEI. V shed 6 bases and J shed 4 bases, with 10 bases lying between them. The CDR3 has 13 residues. The CDR3 region has the DNA TGTGCCAGCAGGGATAGACAAAATCAGCCCCAGCATTTT. Translated: CASRDRQNQPQHF.

The rearrangement links TRBV30 to TRBJ2-1, with 12 positions matching TRBD2. V was pared by 3 bases and J by 0 bases, with 0 bases of the junction left unmatched. Germline-derived CDR1 and CDR2 are GTSNPN and SVGIG (reference sequence). CDR3 length: 15 residues. The CDR3 region has the DNA TGTGCCTGGAGGGGACTAGCGGGCTCCTACAATGAGCAGTTCTTC. Translating it yields CAWRGLAGSYNEQFF.

The J gene is TRBJ1-2, the V gene TRBV28, with 7 bases lining up with TRBD1. Losses at the gene ends were 5 bases for V and 1 base for J; bases not matched to a gene: 7. The germline V gene encodes CDR1 MDHEN and CDR2 SYDVKM. The CDR3 is 15 residues long. For the CDR3, the DNA is TGTGCCAGCAGTCTCTGGGACAGAAATAACTATGGCTACACCTTC. Translation gives CASSLWDRNNYGYTF.

The CDR3 protein is CATTLWGAGYGYTF. The CDR3 DNA follows: TGTGCCACCACGCTATGGGGCGCCGGCTATGGCTACACCTTC. The gene calls are TRBV7-9 and TRBJ1-2, with D possibly TRBD1 on 5 matching bases. The germline V gene encodes CDR1 SEHNR and CDR2 FQNEAQ (reference sequence). The germline V and J ends were trimmed by 10 bases and 4 bases, with 19 bases remaining between them. CDR3 length: 14 amino acids.

This sequence joins TRBV19 and TRBJ1-6; possible D gene TRBD1, 5 bases. Trimming stripped 4 bases from V and 7 bases from J, with 17 bases between. Germline lookup yields CDR1 LNHDA and CDR2 SQIVND (reference sequence). There are 16 residues in the CDR3. The CDR3 region is CASSSEAGRTNSPLHF. The CDR3 DNA is TGTGCCAGTAGTAGCGAAGCAGGACGGACAAATTCACCCCTCCACTTT.

CDR3 region: CASSAGQGARIGGYTF. The CDR3 DNA sequence: TGTGCCAGCTCAGCGGGACAGGGGGCGCGAATTGGAGGCTACACCTTC. The chain combines TRBV18 with TRBJ1-2; 12 nucleotides line up with TRBD1. This CDR3 comprises 16 residues. CDR1 is KGHSH and CDR2 is LQKENI in the germline V gene. The junction had 12 bases not matched to a gene; V was cut back by 5 bases and J by 8 bases.

The chain's CDR3 is CASMRAGLAGATGFSDTQYF. The CDR3 DNA reads as TGTGCCAGCATGCGAGCGGGACTAGCGGGAGCCACCGGGTTTTCAGATACGCAGTATTTT. J is TRBJ2-3 and V is TRBV7-8; 14 nucleotides match TRBD2. J lost 4 bases, V lost 7 bases, and 19 bases had no gene match. From germline, CDR1 is SGHVS and CDR2 FQNEAQ. This CDR3 region has 20 residues.

This clone has just one count. The chain links TRBV7-8 to TRBJ2-5, with TRBD1 identical over 11 bases. V lost 1 base and J lost 5; bases outside the gene matches: 6. The CDR3 consists of 16 residues. Germline loops: CDR1 SGHVS, CDR2 FQNEAQ. The CDR3 is CASSLEGQGVWETQYF. The CDR3 DNA reads as TGTGCCAGCAGCTTAGAGGGACAGGGGGTGTGGGAGACCCAGTACTTC.

This chain joins TRBV29-1 and TRBJ1-3; 9 bases agree with TRBD1. The CDR3 totals 19 residues. V lost 0 bases, J lost 3 bases, and 15 bases stayed unmatched. The germline V gene encodes CDR1 SQVTM and CDR2 ANQGSEA. DNA for the CDR3: TGCAGCGTTGAAGATCTTAATTACTCGGACAGGGGAAGTGGAAACACCATATATTTT. Its translation: CSVEDLNYSDRGSGNTIYF.

The chain carries TRBV7-9 and TRBJ1-2; TRBD1 is a possible D gene (6 bases). This CDR3 comprises 17 residues. Germline V gene lookup returns CDR1 SEHNR and CDR2 FQNEAQ (reference sequence). V gave up 3 bases and J gave up 3 bases, with 20 bases separating them. The CDR3 DNA sequence: TGTGCCAGCAGCTTCATCGGGCCAGGGGACGATTACTATGGCTACACCTTC. Protein sequence: CASSFIGPGDDYYGYTF.